This TCR beta chain was captured in a study of T-cell memory formation after mild COVID-19 (dated by TCRdb to the early 2020s). The study in broad terms: Most TCR sequence clusters were specific to one of the two donors. Two young, previously healthy adult volunteers, one female and one male, were included in the cohort. In a couple of donors, T-cell clones that expanded and contracted after mild COVID-19 were followed by sequencing TCRalpha and TCRbeta repertoires longitudinally.

Ficoll-Paque density gradient centrifugation was used to isolate PBMCs. What the research found in general, with its limitations: Some responding clones were detected in pre-infection memory, suggesting pre-existing cross-reactive memory T cells joined the SARS-CoV-2 response. Contracting CD4+ clones appeared mostly in the CM and EM memory subsets, whereas CD8+ clones were enriched in EMRA. The study included only a couple of mild cases, and larger cohorts that include severe cases with pre-infection samples were judged to be necessary. Clones that contracted from day 15 to 85 showed balanced CD4/CD8 phenotypes, whereas a second wave of clones that expanded from day 15 to 37 leaned towards CD4+. SARS-CoV-2 specificity of the second-wave clones peaking on day 37 was not confirmed.

Measured from the cysteine to the phenylalanine, the CDR3 is 14 residues long. Only the CDR3 portion is preserved as DNA: 42 bases, with reading frame beginning at the first base. As encoded in the germline V gene, CDR1 is SGHTA while CDR2 is FQGNSA. The sequencing machine was an Illumina NovaSeq 6000. Using 5'RACE with constant-segment primers, TCRalpha and TCRbeta cDNA libraries were constructed, with sample barcodes and unique molecular identifiers added in the process. Trizol reagent was used to extract RNA from every sample. Libraries were amplified in two PCR steps, with a second sample barcode and Illumina TruSeq adapters added in the second step. Sequencing of libraries was performed on an Illumina NovaSeq with 2 x 150 bp paired-end reads. Under the source paper's analysis protocol: With migec v1.2.7, reads were demultiplexed and then collapsed into UMI-guided consensus sequences. Using mixcr v2.1.11, UMI consensuses were aligned to TRA and TRB V and J templates and then assembled into clonotypes. Expanded or contracted clonotypes were those called significant by both edgeR and NoisET, with noise models trained on biological replicates. For edgeR calls, a false discovery rate-adjusted p below 0.01 and a log2 fold-change threshold of 1 were applied. As an exploratory analysis of dynamics, max-normalized trajectories of the 1000 most abundant clonotypes were examined by PCA with hierarchical clustering. Separately sequenced CD4+ and CD8+ repertoires were used to assign a CD4 or CD8 phenotype to each responding clone. The public reads were reprocessed in TCRdb via fastp at Q25 and MiXCR, keeping in-frame beta chains. Each entry merges the rows of one CDR3 protein and shows their most common DNA and genes. The V and J calls and clone size come from TCRdb's table, not from the authors' own analysis. The sample data list about 120,000 distinct CDR3 sequences, and 22% of these were observed just once. The ten largest make up approximately 40% of the sample.

Worth noting for this clonotype: Its antigen target is currently unknown. The junction does not match germline at one end; this may be a read error.

The chain links TRBV7-2 with TRBJ1-1; 7 central nucleotides agree with TRBD1. The clonotype originates from a young man who had mild COVID-19 (a few samples of this study predate the infection). The sample titles of this study are shuffled in the database, so cell type and time point are left out; the donor was told from shared clones. Sequencing was carried out using PBMCs or a T cell subset sorted from them (not recorded which). The nucleotide sequence is given as TGTGCCAGCAGCTTATTTGCGTCGGACAGGCAATCATTTTTT. It codes for CASSLFASDRQSFF.